A single sample gave rise to the 22 T cell receptor beta chains below, sequenced in a study of neurological immune-mediated disorders. TCRdb reprocessed the 5' RACE reads with MiXCR, giving one entry per CDR3 protein. The table has more than 15,000 distinct CDR3 sequences, approximately 3.7% seen once; the top ten hold around 20%. The material sequenced was CD8+ T cells from blood. These receptors were collected from a woman aged 40 to 50 in good health.

At least ten counts were recorded for this clonotype. This chain joins TRBV29-1 and TRBJ1-1; 8 bases are a match to TRBD1. Germline V gene sequence: CDR1 SQVTM, CDR2 ANQGSEA. The V segment lost 6 bases and the J segment 3 bases; nucleotides outside the gene matches: 6. The CDR3 extends over 13 amino acids. In DNA form, the CDR3 reads TGCAGCGTGGCCTACAGGGGGGACACTGAAGCTTTCTTT. It yields the protein CSVAYRGDTEAFF.

This clonotype appeared many times. The rearrangement links TRBV4-2 to TRBJ2-7, with D unresolved. With 1 base removed from V and 0 bases from J, the gap between germline ends came to 4 bases. CDR3 length: 13 amino acids. From germline, CDR1 is LGHNA and CDR2 YNFKEQ. The chain's CDR3 is CASSQGGSYEQYF. The CDR3 DNA reads TGTGCCAGCAGCCAAGGGGGCTCCTACGAGCAGTACTTC.

This clonotype was observed many times. The CDR3: CASTRGTGAGNEQFF. The CDR3 DNA follows: TGTGCCAGCACCAGAGGTACGGGGGCGGGTAATGAGCAGTTCTTC. J is TRBJ2-1 and V is TRBV7-8, with D possibly being TRBD1 or TRBD2 (6 bases each). The CDR3 covers 15 residues. V was pared by 7 bases and J by 7 bases, with 20 bases between. Germline assignment: CDR1 SGHVS and CDR2 FQNEAQ.

A few counts support this clonotype. The DNA for the CDR3 is TGCAGTGCTAGCGGGTCGGGACACCTTGAAGCTTTCTTT. Amino acids: CSASGSGHLEAFF. The chain uses TRBV20-1 and TRBJ1-1; possibly TRBD1 for D (6 bases). The CDR3 is made up of 13 amino acids. CDR1 and CDR2 (germline): DFQATT, SNEGSKA (reference sequence). V was shortened by 3 bases and J by 7 bases, with 15 bases between the two germline ends.

This clonotype was found many times. The CDR3 sequence: CATAGGDRPSYEQYF. In DNA form, the CDR3 reads TGTGCCACGGCGGGGGGGGACAGGCCCTCCTACGAGCAGTACTTC. This rearrangement joins TRBV10-3 to TRBJ2-7, with D tentatively TRBD2 (9 bases). The ends were cut back, 10 bases at V and 0 bases at J, with 19 bases in the middle. Per the germline V gene, CDR1 is ENHRY and CDR2 is SYGVKD. The CDR3 covers 15 residues.

This clonotype came up many times. The rearrangement joins TRBV12-3 or TRBV12-4 to TRBJ2-2; D perhaps matches TRBD2 (5 bases). The V gene lost 5 bases and the J gene lost 0 bases, with 10 bases spanning the gap. This CDR3 contains 15 residues. CDR3 protein: CASSTGKANTGELFF. The CDR3 DNA follows: TGTGCCAGCAGTACCGGGAAAGCGAACACCGGGGAGCTGTTTTTT.

This clonotype showed up many times. The CDR3 DNA is TGTGCCAGTAACGGAGCCTACACCGGGGAGCTGTTTTTT. It yields the protein CASNGAYTGELFF. This chain links TRBV7-8 with TRBJ2-2; D unclear. The CDR3 spans 13 residues. The V gene lost 9 bases and the J gene lost 3 bases, with 11 bases spanning the gap. The germline V gene encodes CDR1 SGHVS and CDR2 FQNEAQ.

This clonotype was seen many times. The chain uses TRBV13 and TRBJ1-2; D unresolved. The length of the CDR3 is 15 residues. Trimming cost V 1 base and J 8 bases, with 17 bases left between them. CDR1 is PRHDT and CDR2 is FYEKMQ in the germline V gene (reference sequence). This CDR3 is CASSLVDNYYGGYTF. CDR3 bases: TGTGCCAGCAGCTTAGTCGACAACTATTACGGCGGCTACACCTTC. The full variable domain, completed using reference TRBV13 and TRBJ1-2, is AAGVIQSPRHLIKEKRETATLKCYPIPRHDTVYWYQQGPGQDPQFLISFYEKMQSDKGSIPDRFSAQQFSDYHSELNMSSLELGDSALYFCASSLVDNYYGGYTFGSGTRLTVV.

Many counts were recorded for this clonotype. The V and J genes are TRBV12-3 or TRBV12-4 and TRBJ2-5, with 8 bases lining up with TRBD2. Germline trimming cut 2 bases from V and 5 bases from J; bases unmatched to any gene: 7. The CDR3 is 15 residues long. CDR3 in amino acids: CASSLFGGRRETQYF. The CDR3 bases are TGTGCCAGCAGTTTATTCGGCGGGAGGAGGGAGACCCAGTACTTC.

This clonotype was observed at least ten times. The chain carries TRBV20-1 and TRBJ1-1; perhaps TRBD1 as D (5 bases). The germline V gene encodes CDR1 DFQATT and CDR2 SNEGSKA (reference sequence). This CDR3 is 12 amino acids long. V lost 3 bases and J lost 4, with 9 bases in between. The CDR3, as DNA: TGCAGTGCTAGTCGCGGGACCACTGAAGCTTTCTTT. Its protein is CSASRGTTEAFF.

A word on this clonotype: A much larger clone lies a single base off, so this may be a read error. The V call is TRBV27, the J call TRBJ1-6; D possibly corresponds to TRBD1 (5 bases). This CDR3 has 16 residues. The germline CDR1 and CDR2 sequences are MNHEY and SMNVEV (reference sequence). V was cut by 5 bases and J by 7 bases, with 18 bases left in between. Here the CDR3 DNA reads TGTGCCAGCAGTCCACCCCGGGGGGACCGAAATTCACCCCTCCACTTT. Translated: CASSPPRGDRNSPLHF.

This clonotype was picked up many times. This chain uses TRBV13 with TRBJ2-2; 14 bases line up with TRBD2. Per germline, CDR1 PRHDT and CDR2 FYEKMQ (reference sequence). This CDR3 has 16 residues. V trimming: 3 bases; J trimming: 7 bases; junction bases outside the gene matches: 4. For the CDR3, the DNA is TGTGCCAGCAGCTTGGGGACTAGCGGGAGCATCGGGGAGCTGTTTTTT. It encodes CASSLGTSGSIGELFF.

Ten or more counts support this clonotype. The J gene is TRBJ2-7, the V gene TRBV5-1; D is possibly TRBD2 (6 bases). Germline CDR1 reads SGHRS; CDR2 reads YFSETQ. Deletions cut 0 bases from V and 5 bases from J, with 12 bases between. The CDR3 is 14 residues long. CDR3 amino acids: CASSLGGGMNEQYF. CDR3 nucleotides: TGCGCCAGCAGCTTGGGCGGAGGGATGAACGAGCAGTACTTC.

This chain links TRBV7-9 with TRBJ2-3; a weak D match, TRBD2 (6 bases). The CDR3 consists of 15 residues. Germline V gives CDR1 SEHNR, CDR2 FQNEAQ (reference sequence). V lost 3 bases and J lost 11, with 21 bases in between. CDR3 sequence reads: CASSLREAPAYEQYF. Written as DNA, the CDR3 is TGTGCCAGCAGCTTGAGGGAGGCCCCGGCCTACGAGCAGTATTTT.

This clonotype was recorded at least ten times. The rearrangement uses TRBV5-1 and TRBJ1-4; D not certain. Looked up from germline, CDR1 is SGHRS and CDR2 is YFSETQ. V was pared by 0 bases and J by 5 bases, with 5 bases between. The CDR3 sequence is 13 residues long. The CDR3 DNA follows: TGCGCCAGCAGCTTGGTACAGAATGAAAAACTGTTTTTT. This translates into CASSLVQNEKLFF.

In this sample, this clonotype turned up many times. The V and J genes are TRBV5-1 and TRBJ1-4; maybe TRBD1 (5 bases). The CDR3 spans 18 residues. V was pared by 1 base and J by 8 bases, with 24 bases between. Germline V gives CDR1 SGHRS, CDR2 YFSETQ. Here the CDR3 DNA reads TGCGCCAGCAGCTTGTTGCCCGGGGACGGCGGTTTAGGGGAAAAACTGTTTTTT. Residues: CASSLLPGDGGLGEKLFF.

The sample holds many counts of this clonotype. The CDR3 loop is CASSQYSEPQHF. The CDR3 DNA follows: TGTGCCAGCAGCCAGTATAGCGAGCCCCAGCATTTT. The chain couples TRBV6-6 to TRBJ1-5; D ambiguous. This CDR3 spans 12 amino acids. The ends were cut back, 6 bases at V and 8 bases at J, with 11 bases in the middle. Germline assignment: CDR1 MNHNY and CDR2 SVGAGI (reference sequence).

This clonotype was observed at least ten times. The rearrangement links TRBV5-6 to TRBJ2-7; 11 bases map to TRBD2. Per the germline V gene, CDR1 is SGHDT and CDR2 is YYEEEE. The CDR3 loop spans 17 amino acids. Unmatched junction bases numbered 9, after V lost 4 bases and J lost 0 bases. CDR3 amino acids: CASSPQLAGVLSYEQYF. CDR3 bases: TGTGCCAGCAGCCCGCAACTAGCGGGAGTCCTCTCCTACGAGCAGTACTTC.

This clonotype was detected many times. This chain joins TRBV29-1 and TRBJ2-7; weak D call: TRBD1 (6 bases). The V gene lost 8 bases and the J gene lost 5 bases, with 16 bases spanning the gap. The CDR3 length is 12 residues. Germline-derived CDR1 and CDR2 are SQVTM and ANQGSEA. DNA for the CDR3: TGCAGCACATCTGACAGGTCCGACGAGCAGTACTTC. The encoded protein is CSTSDRSDEQYF.

This clonotype was seen at least ten times. J is TRBJ2-5 and V is TRBV7-9; 10 bases are a match to TRBD1. CDR3 length equals 15 residues. Germline values: CDR1 SEHNR, CDR2 FQNEAQ (reference sequence). The J segment lost 5 bases and the V segment lost 5 bases, leaving 8 bases of the junction unmatched. CDR3 amino acids: CASSPTGGAIETQYF. For the CDR3, the DNA is TGTGCCAGCAGCCCGACAGGGGGCGCGATCGAGACCCAGTACTTC.

This clonotype was counted at least ten times. The chain recombines TRBV28 with TRBJ1-5; D might be TRBD1 (6 bases). The CDR3 extends over 14 amino acids. Germline assignment: CDR1 MDHEN and CDR2 SYDVKM. Trimming removed 10 bases at V and 2 bases at J, with 15 bases between. The CDR3 protein is CATWGGAGNQPQHF. The DNA for the CDR3 is TGTGCCACCTGGGGGGGGGCGGGCAATCAGCCCCAGCATTTT. The whole variable domain, remainder taken from reference TRBV28 and TRBJ1-5, is DVKVTQSSRYLVKRTGEKVFLECVQDMDHENMFWYRQDPGLGLRLIYFSYDVKMKEKGDIPEGYSVSREKKERFSLILESASTNQTSMYLCATWGGAGNQPQHFGDGTRLSIL.

This clonotype was counted ten times or more. V usage is TRBV4-2 and J usage is TRBJ2-6, with no clear D. CDR3 size: 14 residues. The V end lost 3 bases, the J end lost 10 bases, and 13 bases lay between the germline ends. The V gene's germline CDR1 is LGHNA and CDR2 YNFKEQ. This chain's CDR3 is CASSQARTENVLTF. The DNA of the CDR3 is TGTGCCAGCAGCCAGGCGAGGACGGAAAACGTCCTGACTTTC.